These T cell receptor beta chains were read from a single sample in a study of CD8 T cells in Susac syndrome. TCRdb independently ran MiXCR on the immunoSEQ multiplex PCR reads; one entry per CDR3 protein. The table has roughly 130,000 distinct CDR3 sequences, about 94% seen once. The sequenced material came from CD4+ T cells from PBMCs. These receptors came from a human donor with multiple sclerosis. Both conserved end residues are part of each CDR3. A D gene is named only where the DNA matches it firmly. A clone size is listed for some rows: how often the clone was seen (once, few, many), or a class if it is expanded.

cdr3_nt: TGTGCCAGCAGCCCCCTTAGCGGGAGTGGCTACGAGCAGTACTTC
cdr3_aa: CASSPLSGSGYEQYF
v_call: TRBV7-9
d_call: TRBD2
j_call: TRBJ2-7
clone_size: once

cdr3_nt: TGTGCCAGCAGTTACTCGTTAGGACAATCGTACGAGCAGTACTTC
cdr3_aa: CASSYSLGQSYEQYF
v_call: TRBV6-5
d_call: -
j_call: TRBJ2-7
clone_size: -

cdr3_nt: TGTGCCAGTAGTAACGACAGGTCCTACGAGCAGTACTTC
cdr3_aa: CASSNDRSYEQYF
v_call: TRBV19
d_call: -
j_call: TRBJ2-7
clone_size: -

cdr3_nt: TGTGCCAGTAGTATACAGGGGGCCGACGAGCAGTACTTC
cdr3_aa: CASSIQGADEQYF
v_call: TRBV19
d_call: TRBD1
j_call: TRBJ2-7
clone_size: -

cdr3_nt: TGCGCCAGTAGTGCCGGGACAGGGGGAGAAAAACTGTTTTTT
cdr3_aa: CASSAGTGGEKLFF
v_call: TRBV5-1
d_call: TRBD1
j_call: TRBJ1-4
clone_size: -

cdr3_nt: TGTGCCAGCAGCCCTTCGGGGTGGTACACCGGGGAGCTGTTTTTT
cdr3_aa: CASSPSGWYTGELFF
v_call: TRBV6-4
d_call: -
j_call: TRBJ2-2
clone_size: -

cdr3_nt: TGTGCCTGCCAAGACAGGGCTGTCTACAATGAGCAGTTCTTC
cdr3_aa: CACQDRAVYNEQFF
v_call: TRBV30
d_call: TRBD1
j_call: TRBJ2-1
clone_size: once

cdr3_nt: TGCAGCGTCCCCTCCGGCAGCCAAGAGACCCAGTACTTC
cdr3_aa: CSVPSGSQETQYF
v_call: TRBV29-1
d_call: -
j_call: TRBJ2-5
clone_size: -

cdr3_nt: TGCAGTGCCAATACGGTCTACGAGCAGTACTTC
cdr3_aa: CSANTVYEQYF
v_call: TRBV20-1
d_call: -
j_call: TRBJ2-7
clone_size: -

cdr3_nt: TGTGCCAGCAGCCAGGACAGGGCCAACACTGAAGCTTTCTTT
cdr3_aa: CASSQDRANTEAFF
v_call: TRBV5-4
d_call: TRBD1
j_call: TRBJ1-1
clone_size: -

cdr3_nt: TGTGCCAGTAGTCCCCCTTCCCTTATGGGACAGTTCTTC
cdr3_aa: CASSPPSLMGQFF
v_call: TRBV19
d_call: -
j_call: TRBJ2-1
clone_size: -

cdr3_nt: TGCGCCAGCAGCCCAAGCCACGAGCAGTACTTC
cdr3_aa: CASSPSHEQYF
v_call: TRBV5-1
d_call: -
j_call: TRBJ2-7
clone_size: few

cdr3_nt: TGCAGTGCTAGAGATGCGACAGTCCCCTACGAGCAGTACTTC
cdr3_aa: CSARDATVPYEQYF
v_call: TRBV20-1
d_call: -
j_call: TRBJ2-7
clone_size: -

cdr3_nt: TGTGCCAGCGCCGGGCGCGGGGGGGCAGCTGAGCAGTTCTTC
cdr3_aa: CASAGRGGAAEQFF
v_call: TRBV5-4
d_call: TRBD2
j_call: TRBJ2-1
clone_size: -

cdr3_nt: TGCGCCAGCAGCTTTGACGGGAGCTCCTACAATGAGCAGTTCTTC
cdr3_aa: CASSFDGSSYNEQFF
v_call: TRBV5-1
d_call: -
j_call: TRBJ2-1
clone_size: -

cdr3_nt: TGTGCCAGCAGCCCACGGGCAGGACCCTACGAGCAGTACTTC
cdr3_aa: CASSPRAGPYEQYF
v_call: TRBV7-9
d_call: -
j_call: TRBJ2-7
clone_size: -

cdr3_nt: TGTGCCTGGAGTCCCGGCCTAGAGACCCAGTACTTC
cdr3_aa: CAWSPGLETQYF
v_call: TRBV30
d_call: -
j_call: TRBJ2-5
clone_size: -

cdr3_nt: TGCAGTGCTAATCCCGGGACAGGGGTTTCCTACGAGCAGTACTTC
cdr3_aa: CSANPGTGVSYEQYF
v_call: TRBV20-1
d_call: TRBD1
j_call: TRBJ2-7
clone_size: -

cdr3_nt: TGTGCCAGCAGCCATTCCGCCGGGAACACTGAAGCTTTCTTT
cdr3_aa: CASSHSAGNTEAFF
v_call: TRBV3-1
d_call: -
j_call: TRBJ1-1
clone_size: -

cdr3_nt: TGTGCCAGCAGCTTAGCGGGGAGGCAGGGAGGGAGCAATGAGCAGTTCTTC
cdr3_aa: CASSLAGRQGGSNEQFF
v_call: TRBV7-8
d_call: TRBD2
j_call: TRBJ2-1
clone_size: -

cdr3_nt: TGTGCCTGGAGTGTACGTCGGGAACGGAACGAGCAGTACTTC
cdr3_aa: CAWSVRRERNEQYF
v_call: TRBV30
d_call: -
j_call: TRBJ2-7
clone_size: -

cdr3_nt: TGTGCCAGCTCATCACGACAGGAGGTACCTAACTATGGCTACACCTTC
cdr3_aa: CASSSRQEVPNYGYTF
v_call: TRBV18
d_call: -
j_call: TRBJ1-2
clone_size: -

cdr3_nt: TGCGCCAGCAGCCAAGTCCTCCAGGGAGGATCTGGGGCCAACGTCCTGACTTTC
cdr3_aa: CASSQVLQGGSGANVLTF
v_call: TRBV4-3
d_call: -
j_call: TRBJ2-6
clone_size: -

cdr3_nt: TGCGCCAGCAGCCAAGGGGAAGGGACCCAAGGCTACGAGCAGTACTTC
cdr3_aa: CASSQGEGTQGYEQYF
v_call: TRBV4-3
d_call: -
j_call: TRBJ2-7
clone_size: -

cdr3_nt: TGTGCCAGCAGCCCCGGGTCCAACTATGGCTACACCTTC
cdr3_aa: CASSPGSNYGYTF
v_call: TRBV11-2
d_call: -
j_call: TRBJ1-2
clone_size: once

cdr3_nt: TGCAGTGCTAGCTCGTTAGCGGGGGCACAAGAGACCCAGTACTTC
cdr3_aa: CSASSLAGAQETQYF
v_call: TRBV20-1
d_call: TRBD2
j_call: TRBJ2-5
clone_size: -

cdr3_nt: TGCAGCGTTGGCTTATCTCTTAACTATGGCTACACCTTC
cdr3_aa: CSVGLSLNYGYTF
v_call: TRBV29-1
d_call: -
j_call: TRBJ1-2
clone_size: -

cdr3_nt: TGTGCCAGCAGTTACTCAGGGCTTGAGACCCAGTACTTC
cdr3_aa: CASSYSGLETQYF
v_call: TRBV6-5
d_call: -
j_call: TRBJ2-5
clone_size: -

cdr3_nt: TGTGCCAGCTCATCCTTAACGGCAGGGGGACGAGAGACCCAGTACTTC
cdr3_aa: CASSSLTAGGRETQYF
v_call: TRBV18
d_call: TRBD1
j_call: TRBJ2-5
clone_size: -

cdr3_nt: TGTGCCAGCAGCTTATACCGGGTGGTCTCCTACGAGCAGTACTTC
cdr3_aa: CASSLYRVVSYEQYF
v_call: TRBV7-9
d_call: -
j_call: TRBJ2-7
clone_size: -

cdr3_nt: TGCGCCAGCAGCCCCGGGACTCCGAAAGGTGAAGCTTTCTTT
cdr3_aa: CASSPGTPKGEAFF
v_call: TRBV5-1
d_call: -
j_call: TRBJ1-1
clone_size: -

cdr3_nt: TGCGCCAGCAGCCAAGGCCGGGACAGGGGTGTCTATGGCTACACCTTC
cdr3_aa: CASSQGRDRGVYGYTF
v_call: TRBV4-1
d_call: TRBD1
j_call: TRBJ1-2
clone_size: -

cdr3_nt: TGTGCCAGCAGCCCCTACGGAGTTGGCAATCAGCCCCAGCATTTT
cdr3_aa: CASSPYGVGNQPQHF
v_call: TRBV3-1
d_call: -
j_call: TRBJ1-5
clone_size: -

cdr3_nt: TGTAGTCCGAAAGATACGCAGTATTTT
cdr3_aa: CSPKDTQYF
v_call: TRBV6-2/TRBV6-3
d_call: -
j_call: TRBJ2-3
clone_size: few

cdr3_nt: TGTGCCAGCAGGTCAGCCGGGGGGGCAGCCACCATATATTTT
cdr3_aa: CASRSAGGAATIYF
v_call: TRBV12-3/TRBV12-4
d_call: -
j_call: TRBJ1-3
clone_size: -

cdr3_nt: TGTGCCAGCAGCGAAAAATTACAGGGGGCGTTTGAAAAACTGTTTTTT
cdr3_aa: CASSEKLQGAFEKLFF
v_call: TRBV5-4
d_call: TRBD1
j_call: TRBJ1-4
clone_size: -

cdr3_nt: TGTGCCAGCAGCCAAAGGCCCCCTGCGTACCAAGAGACCCAGTACTTC
cdr3_aa: CASSQRPPAYQETQYF
v_call: TRBV3-1
d_call: -
j_call: TRBJ2-5
clone_size: -